These 13 T cell receptor beta chains were all obtained from the same sample, sequenced in a study of blood T cells in healthy people across ages. A second about 7 to 12 cycle PCR used barcoded and J-beta primers. TCRdb called the 5' RACE reads again in MiXCR, with one record for every CDR3 protein. Of around 690,000 distinct CDR3 sequences listed, under 70% are singletons. Source material: blood. The receptor set was obtained from a man between 60 and 75 years old in good health.

The rearrangement joins TRBV7-2 to TRBJ2-5; 9 nucleotides agree with TRBD2. The J call is in doubt because the DNA end fits TRBJ2-7 better. The CDR3 covers 17 residues. Per the germline V gene, CDR1 is SGHTA and CDR2 is FQGNSA. CDR3 DNA: TGTGCCAGCAGCTTCGGATCAGGCGGGGGGGGCGGATACGAGCAGTACTTC. This translates into CASSFGSGGGGGYEQYF.

The V gene is TRBV4-1, the J gene TRBJ2-1; 12 bases match TRBD2. There are 16 residues in the CDR3. The V gene's germline CDR1 is MGHRA and CDR2 YSYEKL. With 5 bases clipped from V and 8 bases from J, the junction kept 10 bases outside the gene matches. In nucleotides, the CDR3 is TGCGCCAGCAGCTTCCAACCGGGACTAGCGGGCTATGAGCAGTTCTTC. It codes for CASSFQPGLAGYEQFF.

This clonotype was picked up one time. The chain couples TRBV6-5 to TRBJ1-4; 7 bases match TRBD1. From germline, CDR1 is MNHEY and CDR2 SVGAGI. The CDR3 totals 14 residues. Germline trimming cut 6 bases from V and 5 bases from J; bases unmatched to any gene: 6. CDR3 amino acids: CASRGDRENEKLFF. CDR3 sequence (DNA): TGTGCCAGCAGGGGGGACAGAGAAAATGAAAAACTGTTTTTT.

The chain is built from TRBV20-1 and TRBJ2-7, with 8 bases that match TRBD2. Per the germline V gene, CDR1 is DFQATT and CDR2 is SNEGSKA (reference sequence). The CDR3 is made up of 12 amino acids. V was pared by 6 bases and J by 6 bases, with 7 bases of the junction left unmatched. The CDR3 DNA sequence: TGCAGTGCACCGGGACTAGTCGGCGAGCAGTACTTC. Translated: CSAPGLVGEQYF.

The chain is built from TRBV20-1 and TRBJ2-1; 7 bases are shared with TRBD2. V lost 3 bases to trimming and J lost 6 bases; unmatched junction nucleotides: 5. The CDR3 runs 13 residues. The V gene's germline CDR1 is DFQATT and CDR2 SNEGSKA (reference sequence). The CDR3: CSARTGGINEQFF. CDR3 coding DNA: TGCAGTGCTAGGACGGGAGGTATCAATGAGCAGTTCTTC.

This chain links TRBV20-1 with TRBJ2-5; 10 nucleotides agree with TRBD2. Germline V gene lookup returns CDR1 DFQATT and CDR2 SNEGSKA (reference sequence). The trim removed 6 bases at V and 2 bases at J, leaving 9 bases unmatched. The CDR3 is made up of 15 amino acids. CDR3 nucleotide sequence: TGCAGTGCGGGGCCTAGCGGGGGACCTCAAGAGACCCAGTACTTC. It yields the protein CSAGPSGGPQETQYF.

This clonotype appeared a few times. This chain uses TRBV18 with TRBJ1-1, with TRBD1 as a possible D gene (5 bases). V lost 0 bases and J 2 bases, leaving 10 bases between the germline ends. The CDR3 loop spans 15 amino acids. Germline V gene sequence: CDR1 KGHSH, CDR2 LQKENI. CDR3 sequence reads: CASSPPVGVNTEAFF. The CDR3 nucleotides are TGTGCCAGCTCACCACCGGTGGGGGTAAACACTGAAGCTTTCTTT.

The chain is built from TRBV6-5 and TRBJ1-6, with TRBD1 as a possible D gene (6 bases). Germline V gene sequence: CDR1 MNHEY, CDR2 SVGAGI. This CDR3 has 13 amino acids. Trimming took 6 bases from V and 7 from J, leaving 10 bases between them. CDR3 region: CASRRGTNSPLHF. The CDR3 DNA is TGTGCCAGCAGAAGGGGGACGAATTCACCCCTCCACTTT.

The J gene is TRBJ2-5, the V gene TRBV5-1, with D tentatively TRBD1 (6 bases). The V gene's germline CDR1 is SGHRS and CDR2 YFSETQ. V was cut by 2 bases and J by 7 bases, with 21 bases left in between. The CDR3 extends over 16 amino acids. Here the CDR3 DNA reads TGCGCCAGCAGCTTTCGGACAGCCAAAGCTCGGGGGACCCAGTACTTC. Protein product: CASSFRTAKARGTQYF.

The chain links TRBV29-1 to TRBJ2-1; TRBD2 aligns across 10 bases. The CDR3 contains 13 residues. Germline CDR1 SQVTM, CDR2 ANQGSEA. Trimming cost V 3 bases and J 13 bases; bases outside gene matches: 9. The CDR3 loop reads CSVDMRLAGGQFF. Here the CDR3 DNA reads TGCAGCGTTGACATGAGGTTAGCGGGGGGCCAGTTCTTC.

The V gene is TRBV6-6, the J gene TRBJ1-1; possible D gene TRBD1, 5 bases. The germline V gene has CDR1 MNHNY and CDR2 SVGAGI (reference sequence). The V gene lost 7 bases and the J gene lost 0 bases, with 18 bases spanning the gap. This CDR3 comprises 16 residues. CDR3 amino acids: CASTEPDEGLNTEAFF. The CDR3 nucleotides read TGTGCCAGCACCGAACCGGATGAGGGGTTGAACACTGAAGCTTTCTTT.

This clonotype showed up just a few times. The V call is TRBV10-3, the J call TRBJ2-5; D gene uncertain. Trimming removed 2 bases from V and 1 base from J, with 8 bases in between. The germline CDR1 and CDR2 sequences are ENHRY and SYGVKD. CDR3 length equals 14 residues. CDR3 protein: CAISEPQPQETQYF. In DNA, the CDR3 is TGTGCCATCAGTGAGCCCCAGCCCCAAGAGACCCAGTACTTC.

V usage is TRBV7-9 and J usage is TRBJ2-1; 9 bases are shared with TRBD2. This CDR3 spans 15 amino acids. Trimming removed 8 bases from V and 4 bases from J; junction bases left unmatched: 9. CDR1 is SEHNR, CDR2 FQNEAQ, per germline (reference sequence). In DNA, the CDR3 is TGTGCCAGCCCAGAGCGGGGGGCCATTTACAATGAGCAGTTCTTC. Protein product: CASPERGAIYNEQFF.